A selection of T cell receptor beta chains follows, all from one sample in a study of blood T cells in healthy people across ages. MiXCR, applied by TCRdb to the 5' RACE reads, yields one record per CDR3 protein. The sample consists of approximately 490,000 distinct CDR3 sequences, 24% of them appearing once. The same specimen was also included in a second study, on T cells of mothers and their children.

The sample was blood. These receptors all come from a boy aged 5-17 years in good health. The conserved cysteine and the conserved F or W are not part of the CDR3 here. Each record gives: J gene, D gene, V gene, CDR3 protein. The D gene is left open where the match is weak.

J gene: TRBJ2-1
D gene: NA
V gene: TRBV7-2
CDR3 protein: ASSFADIYNEQF

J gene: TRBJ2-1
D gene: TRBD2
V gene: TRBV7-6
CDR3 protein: ASSSLGSGGSSYNEQF

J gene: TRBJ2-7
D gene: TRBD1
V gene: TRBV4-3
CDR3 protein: ASSKDRFSSSYEQY

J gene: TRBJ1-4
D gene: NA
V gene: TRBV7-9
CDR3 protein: ASSSHLGSNEKLF

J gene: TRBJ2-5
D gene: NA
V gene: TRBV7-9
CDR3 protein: ASSTDRERQETQY

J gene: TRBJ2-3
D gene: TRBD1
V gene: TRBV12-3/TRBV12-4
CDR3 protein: ASSTRDSAIQTSDTQY

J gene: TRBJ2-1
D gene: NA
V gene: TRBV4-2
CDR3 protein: ASSRIAESSYNEQF

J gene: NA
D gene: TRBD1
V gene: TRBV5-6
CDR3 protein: ASSLEVRQGADEQF

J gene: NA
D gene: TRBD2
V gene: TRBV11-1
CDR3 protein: ASSPQTSGGFIYEQY

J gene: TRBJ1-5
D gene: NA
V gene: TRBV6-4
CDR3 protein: ASSDSAGGQPQH

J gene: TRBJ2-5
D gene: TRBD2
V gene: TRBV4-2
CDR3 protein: ASSQGDASGSQETQY

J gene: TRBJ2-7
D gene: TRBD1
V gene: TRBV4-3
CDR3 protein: ASSQVGTGDEQY

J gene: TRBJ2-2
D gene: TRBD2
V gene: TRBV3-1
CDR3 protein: ASSQVDVLAGLTGELF

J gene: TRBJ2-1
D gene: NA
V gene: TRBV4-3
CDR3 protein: ASSQDLPYGVRSYNEQF

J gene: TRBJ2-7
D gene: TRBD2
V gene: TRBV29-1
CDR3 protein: SVDAGAYEQY

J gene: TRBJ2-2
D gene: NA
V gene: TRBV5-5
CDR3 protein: ASSFRERDTGELF

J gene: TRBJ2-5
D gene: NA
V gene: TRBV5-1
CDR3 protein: ASSGDKWGFQETQY

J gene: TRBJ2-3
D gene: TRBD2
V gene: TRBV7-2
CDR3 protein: ASSLPSGSRDTQY

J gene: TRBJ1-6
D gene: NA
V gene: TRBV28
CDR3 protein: ASSLSVQGGPIISYNSPLH

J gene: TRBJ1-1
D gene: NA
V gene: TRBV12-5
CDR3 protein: ASGLVRGEAF

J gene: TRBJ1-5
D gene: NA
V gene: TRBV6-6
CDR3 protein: ASSYSTDLGQPQH

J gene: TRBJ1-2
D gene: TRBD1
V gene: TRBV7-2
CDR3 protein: ASSFPGQGAYGYT

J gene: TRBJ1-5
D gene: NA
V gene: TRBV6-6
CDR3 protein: ASSWEGGGNQPQH

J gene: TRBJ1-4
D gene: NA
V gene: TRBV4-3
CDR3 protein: ASSQEGPRGEKLF

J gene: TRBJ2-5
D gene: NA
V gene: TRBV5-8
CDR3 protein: ASSQGLKGRGETQY

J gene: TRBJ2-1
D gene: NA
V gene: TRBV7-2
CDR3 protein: ASSLTYRVTYNEQF

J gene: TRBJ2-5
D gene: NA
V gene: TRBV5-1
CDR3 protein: ASSSTSPPRETQY

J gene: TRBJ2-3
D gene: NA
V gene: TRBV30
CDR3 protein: AWQSKSTDTQY

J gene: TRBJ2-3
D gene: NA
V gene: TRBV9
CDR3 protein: ASSPRGDTQY

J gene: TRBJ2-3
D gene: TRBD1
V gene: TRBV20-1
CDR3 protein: SALQGATDTQY

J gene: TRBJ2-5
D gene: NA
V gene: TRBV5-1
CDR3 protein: ASSLGTPKDRRY

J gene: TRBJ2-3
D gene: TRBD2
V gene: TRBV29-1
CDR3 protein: SVPTSGSPDTQY

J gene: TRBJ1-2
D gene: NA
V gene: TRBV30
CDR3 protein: AWSVGYGYT

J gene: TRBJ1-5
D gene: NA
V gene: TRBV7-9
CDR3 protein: ASSLDQGGYQPQH

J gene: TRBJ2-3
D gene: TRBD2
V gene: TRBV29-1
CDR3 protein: SVEGTRLFADTQY

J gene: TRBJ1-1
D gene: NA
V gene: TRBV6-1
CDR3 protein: ASSGGARNTEAF

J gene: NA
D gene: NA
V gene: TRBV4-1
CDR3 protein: ASSVRDRGDEQF

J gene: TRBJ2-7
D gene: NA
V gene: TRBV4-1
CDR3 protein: ASSHPGFYYEQY